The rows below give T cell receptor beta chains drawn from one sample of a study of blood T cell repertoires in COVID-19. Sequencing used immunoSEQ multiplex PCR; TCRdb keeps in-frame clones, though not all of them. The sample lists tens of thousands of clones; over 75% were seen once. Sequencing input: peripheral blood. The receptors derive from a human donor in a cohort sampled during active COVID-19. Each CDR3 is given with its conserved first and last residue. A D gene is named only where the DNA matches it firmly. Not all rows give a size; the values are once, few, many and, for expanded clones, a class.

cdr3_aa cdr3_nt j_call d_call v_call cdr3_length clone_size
CASSLTSGGDTQYF TGTGCCAGCAGTTTGACTAGCGGGGGGGATACGCAGTATTTT TRBJ2-3 TRBD2 TRBV3-1/TRBV3-2 14 -
CATSSGGDNQPQHF TGTGCCACCAGCAGCGGAGGGGACAATCAGCCCCAGCATTTT TRBJ1-5 - TRBV15 14 -
CASSTRRGTEAFF TGTGCCAGCAGCACTCGGAGAGGCACTGAAGCTTTCTTT TRBJ1-1 - TRBV7-2 13 -
CASSLSPYEQYF TGTGCCAGCAGCTTAAGCCCCTACGAGCAGTACTTC TRBJ2-7 - TRBV7-2 12 few
CASSPQGQINWNTEAFF TGTGCCAGCTCACCGCAGGGCCAGATAAACTGGAACACTGAAGCTTTCTTT TRBJ1-1 - TRBV18 17 few
CASSSGGTAKNIQYF TGTGCCAGCAGCTCAGGGGGTACCGCCAAAAACATTCAGTACTTC TRBJ2-4 TRBD1 TRBV7-9 15 -
CASSSFGTANNEQFF TGTGCCAGCAGCTCCTTCGGCACAGCCAACAATGAGCAGTTCTTC TRBJ2-1 - TRBV9 15 once
CASSFNSYNEQFF TGTGCCAGCAGCTTTAACTCCTACAATGAGCAGTTCTTC TRBJ2-1 - TRBV7-2 13 once
CASSYSTGKNTEAFF TGTGCCAGCAGTTACTCGACAGGGAAGAACACTGAAGCTTTCTTT TRBJ1-1 TRBD1 TRBV6-5 15 -
CASSLAGRIGSSGANVLTF TGCGCCAGCAGCTTGGCCGGCAGGATAGGGAGCTCTGGGGCCAACGTCCTGACTTTC TRBJ2-6 - TRBV5-1 19 -
CASSYSGYGYTF TGTGCCAGCAGTTACTCCGGGTATGGCTACACCTTC TRBJ1-2 - TRBV6-2/TRBV6-3 12 -
CASSPLSGDTDTQYF TGTGCCAGCAGCCCACTTTCGGGGGACACAGATACGCAGTATTTT TRBJ2-3 - TRBV9 15 -
CASRGQGNTEAFF TGTGCCAGCAGGGGACAGGGAAACACTGAAGCTTTCTTT TRBJ1-1 TRBD1 TRBV12-3/TRBV12-4 13 -
CASSLGGQTYEQFF TGTGCCAGCAGCTTAGGAGGTCAAACATATGAGCAGTTCTTC TRBJ2-1 - TRBV11-2 14 once
CASSYWDSYGYTF TGTGCCAGCAGTTACTGGGACAGCTATGGCTACACCTTC TRBJ1-2 TRBD1 TRBV6-6 13 -
CASSLGQGREKLFF TGCGCCAGCAGCTTGGGTCAGGGGCGTGAAAAACTGTTTTTT TRBJ1-4 - TRBV5-1 14 -
CASCSSGGIQETQYF TGTGCCAGCTGTTCTAGCGGGGGGATTCAAGAGACCCAGTACTTC TRBJ2-5 TRBD2 TRBV6-5 15 -
CASSRDSHTEAFF TGTGCCAGCAGCCGGGACAGTCACACTGAAGCTTTCTTT TRBJ1-1 TRBD1 TRBV7-2 13 -
CASSQMDGRGLYEQYF TGCGCCAGCAGCCAAATGGACGGTAGGGGGCTCTACGAGCAGTACTTC TRBJ2-7 TRBD1 TRBV4-1 16 -
CASSSTLQGSGANVLTF TGCGCCAGCAGCTCAACCTTACAGGGATCTGGGGCCAACGTCCTGACTTTC TRBJ2-6 - TRBV5-1 17 -
CASSRLAGNEQYF TGTGCCAGTAGCCGTCTAGCGGGGAACGAGCAGTACTTC TRBJ2-7 TRBD2 TRBV19 13 -
CASSQGGLAGGTEQYF TGTGCCAGCAGCCAAGGCGGACTAGCGGGGGGGACCGAGCAGTACTTC TRBJ2-7 TRBD2 TRBV3-1/TRBV3-2 16 -
CASSGDSLGVEAFF TGTGCCAGCAGCGGGGACTCCCTGGGCGTTGAAGCTTTCTTT TRBJ1-1 - TRBV6-5 14 few
CASSLEGGRNTGELFF TGTGCCAGCAGCTTAGAGGGGGGGCGAAACACCGGGGAGCTGTTTTTT TRBJ2-2 - TRBV7-2 16 -
CASSDRVEKLFF TGTGCCAGCAGTGACAGGGTTGAAAAACTGTTTTTT TRBJ1-4 - TRBV6-1 12 once
CASSPWDTMNTEAFF TGTGCCAGCAGCCCTTGGGACACCATGAACACTGAAGCTTTCTTT TRBJ1-1 - TRBV9 15 once
CASSFTTGAGNTIYF TGTGCCAGCAGCTTCACAACAGGGGCTGGAAACACCATATATTTT TRBJ1-3 TRBD1 TRBV7-2 15 -
CASSLAGAADTQYF TGTGCCAGCAGTCTAGCGGGGGCGGCAGATACGCAGTATTTT TRBJ2-3 TRBD2 TRBV6-5 14 -
CASSYSRQPGGEQYF TGTGCCAGCAGTTACTCGAGGCAACCGGGGGGCGAGCAGTACTTC TRBJ2-7 TRBD2 TRBV6-5 15 -